This T cell receptor beta chain was observed in a study of cytotoxic CD8 clonotypes in ibrutinib-treated CLL. Study results and caveats: Treatment saw public clonotypes, which were uncommon, either contract or stay stable.

This clone has just one count. The antigen remains unidentified. Sequenced by immunoSEQ multiplex PCR; TCRdb stores in-frame clones only, minus some. The sample yields approximately 45,000 clones, 60% to 75% seen once. The clonotype comes from a human donor with chronic lymphocytic leukemia. The source material was PBMCs, sampled after 12 months of ibrutinib treatment.

As DNA, the CDR3 is TGTGCCAGCTCACCCTATTACATGGACGAGCAGTACTTC. Its protein is CASSPYYMDEQYF. The J gene is TRBJ2-7, the V gene TRBV18; unclear D gene. The V gene's germline CDR1 is KGHSH and CDR2 LQKENI. Trimming took off 3 bases at V and 5 bases at J, with 11 bases between the two ends. The CDR3 has 13 amino acids.